The 27 T cell receptor beta chains below come from one sample, sequenced in a study of regulatory T cells in long-lasting Graves disease. Noted time point: newly diagnosed GD, antithyroid drugs for less than 3 months. Making the TCR library involved RNA that had been extracted from PBMCs. HTBI primers from iRepertoire and Arm-PCR of CDR3 regions yielded the TCR beta libraries. TCRdb processed the multiplex PCR reads anew with MiXCR; each CDR3 protein has one entry. The table includes 350,000 to 450,000 distinct CDR3 sequences, over 15% detected once. These same records also appear under a second study, on T cells in Graves' hyperthyroidism and ophthalmopathy.

The sequencing here drew on peripheral blood mononuclear cells (PBMCs), taken at new diagnosis, from a patient treated with antithyroid drugs. These receptors all stem from a man in his forties with Graves disease.

This clonotype came up many times. Here the CDR3 reads CASGSGTSADTQYF. The DNA for the CDR3 is TGTGCTAGTGGTTCCGGGACTAGCGCAGATACGCAGTATTTT. This sequence joins TRBV12-5 and TRBJ2-3; 10 nucleotides agree with TRBD2. Germline assignment: CDR1 LGHNT and CDR2 FRNRAP. The CDR3 is 14 amino acids. Losses at the gene ends were 4 bases for V and 4 bases for J; bases not matched to a gene: 2.

Many counts were recorded for this clonotype. The V gene is TRBV14, the J gene TRBJ2-5, with TRBD1 as a possible D gene (5 bases). The V gene's germline CDR1 is SGHDN and CDR2 FVKESK. This CDR3 has 17 amino acids. V lost 0 bases and J lost 2, with 16 bases in between. The CDR3 here is CASSQDTTAYLQETQYF. In DNA, the CDR3 is TGTGCCAGCAGCCAAGATACGACAGCATACCTTCAAGAGACCCAGTACTTC.

This clonotype was seen many times. V usage is TRBV27 and J usage is TRBJ1-1; possible D gene TRBD1, 6 bases. Trimming took off 8 bases at V and 7 bases at J, with 17 bases between the two ends. The CDR3 extends over 13 amino acids. Looked up from germline, CDR1 is MNHEY and CDR2 is SMNVEV (reference sequence). CDR3 sequence (DNA): TGTGCCAGCCGTCCGGGGGCGTTTGGTGAAGCTTTCTTT. Translating gives CASRPGAFGEAFF.

Regarding this clonotype: A read error is possible here, since a much larger clone lies one base away. In this CDR3 the conserved last residue, phenylalanine or tryptophan, is missing, so a read error is likely. The chain has TRBV3-1 and TRBJ2-3, with a weak D call TRBD1 (7 bases). The CDR3 has 15 residues. Germline V gene lookup returns CDR1 LGHDT and CDR2 YNNKEL (reference sequence). V shed 2 bases and J shed 6 bases, with 15 bases lying between them. The CDR3 region is CASSQSPAGGDTQYL. CDR3 coding DNA: TGTGCCAGCAGCCAATCCCCGGCAGGGGGGGATACGCAGTATCTT.

This clonotype was counted many times. The genes are TRBV5-1 and TRBJ2-3; 8 bases agree with TRBD2. Germline V gives CDR1 SGHRS, CDR2 YFSETQ. The CDR3 runs to 14 residues. V was pared by 5 bases and J by 4 bases, with 6 bases of the junction left unmatched. CDR3 in DNA: TGCGCCAGCAGACGGGAGGGATGGGCAGATACGCAGTATTTT. It codes for CASRREGWADTQYF. The full variable domain, in which reference TRBV5-1 and TRBJ2-3 provide the parts outside the CDR3, is KAGVTQTPRYLIKTRGQQVTLSCSPISGHRSVSWYQQTPGQGLQFLFEYFSETQRNKGNFPGRFSGRQFSNSRSEMNVSTLELGDSALYLCASRREGWADTQYFGPGTRLTVL.

This chain joins TRBV28 and TRBJ2-2; weak D call: TRBD2 (5 bases). The CDR3 covers 15 residues. The germline V gene has CDR1 MDHEN and CDR2 SYDVKM. Between the trimmed V and J ends, which lost 2 bases and 5 bases, there was a span of 12 bases. The CDR3 region has the DNA TGTGCCAGCAGTTTAAGCCGGGGTTGGACCGGGGAGCTGTTTTTT. This encodes CASSLSRGWTGELFF.

This clonotype was detected only a few times. The chain is built from TRBV7-9 and TRBJ1-2; D perhaps matches TRBD1 (6 bases). The CDR3 runs 13 residues. Germline CDR1 SEHNR, CDR2 FQNEAQ (reference sequence). Trimming left V 5 bases short and J 3 bases short, with 10 bases between. The CDR3, as DNA: TGTGCCAGCAGCCCGGGACAACACTATGGCTACACCTTC. Amino acids: CASSPGQHYGYTF.

The chain's CDR3 is CASSLYPTILAGGQETQYF. CDR3 sequence (DNA): TGTGCCAGCAGCTTGTACCCCACCATACTAGCGGGGGGCCAAGAGACCCAGTACTTC. The rearrangement links TRBV5-4 to TRBJ2-5, with 12 positions matching TRBD2. Germline V gene data show CDR1 as SGHNT and CDR2 as YYREEE (reference sequence). CDR3 length: 19 residues. V was clipped by 1 base and J by 1 base; unmatched bases: 11.

In its sample, this clonotype was seen many times. The V and J genes are TRBV27 and TRBJ1-1, with D possibly TRBD1 on 6 matching bases. From germline, CDR1 is MNHEY and CDR2 SMNVEV (reference sequence). Trimming left V 6 bases short and J 6 bases short, with 17 bases between. The length of the CDR3 is 14 residues. The CDR3 nucleotides are TGTGCCAGCAGGCTGACCCAGGGGTTGCCTGAAGCTTTCTTT. Translating gives CASRLTQGLPEAFF.

The sample holds many counts of this clonotype. This CDR3 reads CASSRDLYNTDTQYF. The CDR3 DNA reads as TGTGCCAGCAGCCGGGACCTATACAACACAGATACGCAGTATTTT. The gene calls are TRBV7-2 and TRBJ2-3; D could derive from TRBD1 or TRBD2 (5 bases each). CDR1 is SGHTA, CDR2 FQGNSA, per germline. The CDR3 is 15 amino acids. V was trimmed by 5 bases and J by 2 bases, leaving 14 bases between them.

Remarks on this clonotype: One end of the junction does not line up with germline, which may come from a read error. The rearrangement links TRBV5-1 to TRBJ2-1, with D tentatively TRBD2 (5 bases). This CDR3 is 17 amino acids long. Germline V gene data show CDR1 as SGHRS and CDR2 as YFSETQ. DNA for the CDR3: TGCGCCAGCAGCTTGGAGGCTCCGGGAATAAGCCGTAATGAGCAGCTCTTC. Translated: CASSLEAPGISRNEQLF.

At least ten counts were recorded for this clonotype. V is TRBV11-3 and J is TRBJ2-3, with D maybe TRBD1 (6 bases). The V gene lost 1 base and the J gene lost 9 bases, with 14 bases spanning the gap. CDR3 size: 14 residues. In germline, CDR1 is SGHNT, CDR2 YENEEA. For the CDR3, the DNA is TGTGCCAGCAGCTTAGTTGTTGGGCAGGGGACGCAGTATTTT. Its protein is CASSLVVGQGTQYF.

Only a few counts were recorded for this clonotype. The CDR3 region has the DNA TGTGCCAGCAGCTTAGACCCCCACTACAATGAGCAGTTCTTC. Its protein is CASSLDPHYNEQFF. The chain joins TRBV7-9 to TRBJ2-1; no clear D. V lost 1 base and J 3 bases, leaving 7 bases between the germline ends. The CDR3 has 14 residues. Per the germline V gene, CDR1 is SEHNR and CDR2 is FQNEAQ (reference sequence).

This clonotype has a count of ten or more. A junction boundary mismatches the germline segment, possibly from a read error. The chain links TRBV5-1 to TRBJ2-3; TRBD1 matches 7 bases. The germline CDR1 and CDR2 sequences are SGHRS and YFSETQ. The CDR3 covers 15 residues. The CDR3 DNA sequence: TGTGCCAGCAGCTTGGGACAGCCCGGCACAGATACGCAGTATTTT. Its translation: CASSLGQPGTDTQYF. Full variable domain (missing parts from reference TRBV5-1 and TRBJ2-3): KAGVTQTPRYLIKTRGQQVTLSCSPISGHRSVSWYQQTPGQGLQFLFEYFSETQRNKGNFPGRFSGRQFSNSRSEMNVSTLELGDSALYLCASSLGQPGTDTQYFGPGTRLTVL.

This clonotype was seen many times. V gene TRBV27 combines with J gene TRBJ2-3, with a tentative D call TRBD1 (5 bases). The CDR3 extends over 14 amino acids. Trimming cost V 2 bases and J 10 bases, with 16 bases left between them. In germline, CDR1 is MNHEY, CDR2 SMNVEV (reference sequence). CDR3 in DNA: TGTGCCAGCAGTTTACGGCCAGGGTTAAAGCCGCAGTATTTT. Translated, it gives CASSLRPGLKPQYF.

The chain's CDR3 is CASSLRHRGLKNEKLFF. In DNA, the CDR3 is TGTGCCAGCAGTTTACGCCACAGGGGGCTAAAAAATGAAAAACTGTTTTTT. The gene calls are TRBV28 and TRBJ1-4; TRBD1 aligns across 9 bases. Germline CDR1 and CDR2: MDHEN and SYDVKM. The CDR3 length is 17 residues. The ends lost 2 bases at V and 5 bases at J; junction bases unmatched: 9.

This clonotype was counted many times. The chain uses TRBV28 and TRBJ2-1; TRBD1 is a possible D gene (6 bases). The J call is uncertain, as TRBJ2-5 better fits the DNA end. The CDR3 length is 13 residues. The V gene's germline CDR1 is MDHEN and CDR2 SYDVKM. CDR3 bases: TGTGCCAGCAGTGACAGGACCCCAGAGACCCAGTACTTC. Amino acids: CASSDRTPETQYF.

The rearrangement uses TRBV5-1 and TRBJ2-3; no definite D call. Germline CDR1 and CDR2: SGHRS and YFSETQ. CDR3 length: 13 amino acids. V shed 1 base and J shed 2 bases, with 5 bases lying between them. CDR3: CASSLLPTDTQYF. CDR3 nucleotides: TGCGCCAGCAGCTTGCTCCCCACAGATACGCAGTATTTT.

This clonotype was observed many times. The chain links TRBV11-2 to TRBJ2-7, with D unresolved. V was pared by 1 base and J by 2 bases, with 9 bases between. The CDR3 loop spans 14 amino acids. CDR1 is SGHAT, CDR2 FQNNGV, per germline. The CDR3 DNA reads TGTGCCAGCAGCTTAGTTGTAGACACCTACGAGCAGTACTTC. The encoded protein is CASSLVVDTYEQYF.

This clonotype was observed at least ten times. V is TRBV11-3 and J is TRBJ2-5; tentatively, D is TRBD1 (5 bases). CDR1 is SGHNT and CDR2 is YENEEA in the germline V gene. Trimming cost V 7 bases and J 5 bases, with 20 bases left between them. The CDR3 loop spans 15 amino acids. The CDR3 DNA reads as TGTGCCAGCACCCCCAGGGCAGGTGTCCGGGAGACCCAGTACTTC. This encodes CASTPRAGVRETQYF.

This clonotype was counted many times. The J gene is TRBJ2-1, the V gene TRBV30; 8 bases are a match to TRBD2. Germline CDR1 is GTSNPN and CDR2 is SVGIG (reference sequence). V lost 4 bases to trimming and J lost 6 bases; unmatched junction nucleotides: 5. There are 13 residues in the CDR3. The chain's CDR3 is CAWKLAGSNEQFF. The CDR3 coding sequence is TGTGCCTGGAAATTAGCGGGAAGCAATGAGCAGTTCTTC.

This clonotype occurred many times. This rearrangement joins TRBV5-1 to TRBJ2-2; weak D call: TRBD1 (5 bases). This CDR3 has 14 amino acids. Trimming stripped 5 bases from V and 3 bases from J, with 11 bases between. Germline V CDR1 and CDR2: SGHRS, YFSETQ. The CDR3 DNA follows: TGCGCCAGCAGTCCAGGGTGGGACACCGGGGAGCTGTTTTTT. Residues: CASSPGWDTGELFF.

The J gene is TRBJ2-5, the V gene TRBV24-1, with D possibly TRBD1 on 6 matching bases. CDR3 length equals 13 residues. V was trimmed by 9 bases and J by 1 base, leaving 11 bases between them. The V gene's germline CDR1 is KGHDR and CDR2 SFDVKD. Written as DNA, the CDR3 is TGTGCCACCCAAGGGACAACCCAAGAGACCCAGTACTTC. As protein: CATQGTTQETQYF.

This clonotype occurred many times. The genes are TRBV7-2 and TRBJ1-4, with D unclear. The length of the CDR3 is 14 residues. Germline values: CDR1 SGHTA, CDR2 FQGNSA. The V end lost 1 base, the J end lost 8 bases, and 11 bases lay between the germline ends. The CDR3 DNA sequence: TGTGCCAGCAGCTTAGGGAGGGCCAAGGAAAAACTGTTTTTT. Amino acids: CASSLGRAKEKLFF.

This clonotype has only a few counts. V usage is TRBV3-1 and J usage is TRBJ2-2; D is undetermined. The V gene lost 1 base and the J gene lost 4 bases, with 7 bases spanning the gap. Germline V gene sequence: CDR1 LGHDT, CDR2 YNNKEL (reference sequence). The CDR3 contains 14 residues. The CDR3 sequence is CASSQVSSTGELFF. CDR3 DNA sequence: TGTGCCAGCAGCCAAGTCTCCTCCACCGGGGAGCTGTTTTTT.

This clonotype was picked up a small number of times. V is TRBV19 and J is TRBJ1-1; the match to TRBD1 covers 8 bases. Germline V gives CDR1 LNHDA, CDR2 SQIVND (reference sequence). Trimming took 7 bases from V and 1 from J; bases not matched to a gene: 8. This CDR3 spans 15 amino acids. This CDR3 is CASIGTGNSNTEAFF. In nucleotides, the CDR3 is TGTGCCAGTATCGGGACAGGCAACTCGAACACTGAAGCTTTCTTT.

In its sample, this clonotype was seen a few times. The gene calls are TRBV6-5 and TRBJ1-5; no definite D call. Trimming removed 2 bases at V and 2 bases at J, with 7 bases between. This CDR3 has 14 amino acids. Germline loops: CDR1 MNHEY, CDR2 SVGAGI. The CDR3 DNA is TGTGCCAGCAGTTACGTCGCTGGCAATCAGCCCCAGCATTTT. Its translation is CASSYVAGNQPQHF.